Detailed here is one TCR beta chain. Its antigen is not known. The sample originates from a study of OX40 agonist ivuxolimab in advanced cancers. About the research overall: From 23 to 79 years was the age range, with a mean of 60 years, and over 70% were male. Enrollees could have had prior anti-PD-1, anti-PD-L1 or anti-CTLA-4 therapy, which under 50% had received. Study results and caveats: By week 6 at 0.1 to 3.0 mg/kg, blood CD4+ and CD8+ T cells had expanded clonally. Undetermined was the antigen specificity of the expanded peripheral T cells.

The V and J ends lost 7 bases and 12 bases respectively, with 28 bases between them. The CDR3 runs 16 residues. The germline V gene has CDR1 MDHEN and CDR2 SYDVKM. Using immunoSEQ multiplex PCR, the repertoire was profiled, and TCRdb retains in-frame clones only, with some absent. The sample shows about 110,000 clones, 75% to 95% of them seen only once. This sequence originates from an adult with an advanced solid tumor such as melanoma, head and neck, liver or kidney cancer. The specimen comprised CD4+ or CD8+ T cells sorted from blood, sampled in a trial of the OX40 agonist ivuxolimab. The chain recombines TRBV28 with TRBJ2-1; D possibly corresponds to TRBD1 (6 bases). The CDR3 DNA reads TGTGCCAGCACTTCCTCGTCTGGACAGTGGACGCGCCCGCAGTTCTTC. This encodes CASTSSSGQWTRPQFF.